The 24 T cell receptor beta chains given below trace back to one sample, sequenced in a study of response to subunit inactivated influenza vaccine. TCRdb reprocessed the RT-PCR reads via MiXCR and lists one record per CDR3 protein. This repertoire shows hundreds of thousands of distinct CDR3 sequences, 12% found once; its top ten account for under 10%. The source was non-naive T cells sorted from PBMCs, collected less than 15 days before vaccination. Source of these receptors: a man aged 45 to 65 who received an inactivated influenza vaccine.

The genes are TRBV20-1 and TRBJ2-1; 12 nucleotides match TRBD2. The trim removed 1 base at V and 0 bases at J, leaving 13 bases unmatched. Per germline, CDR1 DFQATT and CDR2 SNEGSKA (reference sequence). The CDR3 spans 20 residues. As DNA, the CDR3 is TGCAGTGCTAGAGCCGAGACTAGCGGGGGACGCCCCCTCTCCTACAATGAGCAGTTCTTC. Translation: CSARAETSGGRPLSYNEQFF.

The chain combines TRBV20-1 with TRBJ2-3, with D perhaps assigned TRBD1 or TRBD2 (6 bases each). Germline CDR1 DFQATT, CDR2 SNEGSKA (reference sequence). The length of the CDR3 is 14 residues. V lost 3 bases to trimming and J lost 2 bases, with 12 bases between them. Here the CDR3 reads CSASTGAYTDTQYF. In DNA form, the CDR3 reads TGCAGTGCTAGTACGGGGGCATACACAGATACGCAGTATTTT.

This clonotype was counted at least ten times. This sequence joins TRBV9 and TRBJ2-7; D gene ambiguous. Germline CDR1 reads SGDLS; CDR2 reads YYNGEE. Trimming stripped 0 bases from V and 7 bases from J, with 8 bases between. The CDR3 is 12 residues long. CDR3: CASSVASGEQYF. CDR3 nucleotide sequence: TGTGCCAGCAGCGTAGCTTCGGGTGAGCAGTACTTC.

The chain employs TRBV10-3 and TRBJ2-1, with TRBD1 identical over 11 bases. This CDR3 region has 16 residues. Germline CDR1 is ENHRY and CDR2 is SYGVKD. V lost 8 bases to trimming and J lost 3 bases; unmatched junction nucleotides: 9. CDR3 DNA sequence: TGTGCCATCGCCCGGGACAGGGGGAAGGGCTACAATGAGCAGTTCTTC. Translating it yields CAIARDRGKGYNEQFF.

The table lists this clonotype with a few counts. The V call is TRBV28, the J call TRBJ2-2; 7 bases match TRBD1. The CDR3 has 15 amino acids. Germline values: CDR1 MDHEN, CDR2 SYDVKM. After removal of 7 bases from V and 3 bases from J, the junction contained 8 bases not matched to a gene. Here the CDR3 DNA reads TGTGCCAGCAACGTGCAGGGGGTGTACACCGGGGAGCTGTTTTTT. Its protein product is CASNVQGVYTGELFF.

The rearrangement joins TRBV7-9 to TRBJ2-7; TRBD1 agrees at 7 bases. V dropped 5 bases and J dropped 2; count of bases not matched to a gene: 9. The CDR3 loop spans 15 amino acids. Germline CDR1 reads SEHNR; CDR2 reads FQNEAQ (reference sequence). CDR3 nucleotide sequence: TGTGCCAGCAGCCTGGGAGTGGGACAGCCCTACGAGCAGTACTTC. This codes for CASSLGVGQPYEQYF. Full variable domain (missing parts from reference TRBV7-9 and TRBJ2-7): DTGVSQNPRHKITKRGQNVTFRCDPISEHNRLYWYRQTLGQGPEFLTYFQNEAQLEKSRLLSDRFSAERPKGSFSTLEIQRTEQGDSAMYLCASSLGVGQPYEQYFGPGTRLTVT.

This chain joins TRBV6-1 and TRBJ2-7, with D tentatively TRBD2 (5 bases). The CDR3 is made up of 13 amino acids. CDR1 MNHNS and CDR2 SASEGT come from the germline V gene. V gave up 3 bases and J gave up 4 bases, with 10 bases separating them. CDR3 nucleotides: TGTGCCAGCAGTGATCTTTGGGAGTACGAGCAGTACTTC. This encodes CASSDLWEYEQYF.

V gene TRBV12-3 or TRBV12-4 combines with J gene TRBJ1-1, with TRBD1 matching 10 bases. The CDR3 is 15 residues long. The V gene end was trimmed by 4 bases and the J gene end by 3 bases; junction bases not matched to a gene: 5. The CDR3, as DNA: TGTGCCAGCAGTTCGAGACAGGGGGCGGACACTGAAGCTTTCTTT. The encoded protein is CASSSRQGADTEAFF.

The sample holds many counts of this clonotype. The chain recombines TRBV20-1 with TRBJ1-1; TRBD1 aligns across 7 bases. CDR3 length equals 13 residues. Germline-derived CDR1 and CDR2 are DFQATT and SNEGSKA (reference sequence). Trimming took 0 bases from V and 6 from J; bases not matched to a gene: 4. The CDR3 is CSAREGQRPEAFF. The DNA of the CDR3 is TGCAGTGCTAGAGAGGGACAGCGGCCTGAAGCTTTCTTT.

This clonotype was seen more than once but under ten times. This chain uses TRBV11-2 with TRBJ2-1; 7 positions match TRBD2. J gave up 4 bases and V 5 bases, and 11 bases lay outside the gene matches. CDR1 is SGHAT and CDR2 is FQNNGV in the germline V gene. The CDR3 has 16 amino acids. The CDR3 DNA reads TGTGCCAGCAGCGCTCAACTGACTAGCAGATACAATGAGCAGTTCTTC. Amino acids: CASSAQLTSRYNEQFF.

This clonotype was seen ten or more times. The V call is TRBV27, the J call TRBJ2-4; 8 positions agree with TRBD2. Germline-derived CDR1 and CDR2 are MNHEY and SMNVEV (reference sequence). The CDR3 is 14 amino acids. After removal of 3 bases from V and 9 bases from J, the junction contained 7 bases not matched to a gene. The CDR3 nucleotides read TGTGCCAGCAGTTTTGTTAGCGGGAACGGCATTCAGTACTTC. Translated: CASSFVSGNGIQYF.

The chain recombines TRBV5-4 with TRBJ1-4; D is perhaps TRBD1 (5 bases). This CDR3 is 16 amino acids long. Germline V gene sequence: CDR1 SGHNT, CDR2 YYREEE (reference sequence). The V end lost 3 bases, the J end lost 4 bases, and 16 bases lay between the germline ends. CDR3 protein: CASSSMTGTVNEKLFF. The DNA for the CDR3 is TGTGCCAGCAGCTCTATGACCGGGACCGTTAATGAAAAACTGTTTTTT.

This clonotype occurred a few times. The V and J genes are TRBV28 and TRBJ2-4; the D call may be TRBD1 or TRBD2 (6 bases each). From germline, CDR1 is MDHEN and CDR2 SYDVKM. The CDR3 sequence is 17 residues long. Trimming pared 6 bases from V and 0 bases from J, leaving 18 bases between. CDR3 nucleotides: TGTGCCAGCAGACAGGGAAGGACTAAACTAGCCAAAAACATTCAGTACTTC. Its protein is CASRQGRTKLAKNIQYF.

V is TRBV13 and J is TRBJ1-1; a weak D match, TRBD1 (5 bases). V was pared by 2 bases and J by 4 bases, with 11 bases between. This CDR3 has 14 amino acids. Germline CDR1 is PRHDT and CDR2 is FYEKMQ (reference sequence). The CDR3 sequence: CASSLRGWSTEAFF. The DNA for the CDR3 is TGTGCCAGCAGCTTACGGGGCTGGAGCACTGAAGCTTTCTTT.

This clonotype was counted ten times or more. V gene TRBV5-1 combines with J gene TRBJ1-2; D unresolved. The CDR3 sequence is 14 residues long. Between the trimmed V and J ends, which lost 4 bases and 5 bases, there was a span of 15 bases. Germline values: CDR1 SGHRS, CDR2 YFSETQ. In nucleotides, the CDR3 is TGCGCCAGCAGCCCAGCCCTCAGCCTGTATGGCTACACCTTC. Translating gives CASSPALSLYGYTF.

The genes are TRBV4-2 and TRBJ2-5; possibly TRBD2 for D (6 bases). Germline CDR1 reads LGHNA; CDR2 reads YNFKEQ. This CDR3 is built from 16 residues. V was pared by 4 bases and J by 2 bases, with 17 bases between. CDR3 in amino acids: CASSPTGSWTQETQYF. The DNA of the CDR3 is TGTGCCAGCAGCCCTACCGGGAGTTGGACACAAGAGACCCAGTACTTC.

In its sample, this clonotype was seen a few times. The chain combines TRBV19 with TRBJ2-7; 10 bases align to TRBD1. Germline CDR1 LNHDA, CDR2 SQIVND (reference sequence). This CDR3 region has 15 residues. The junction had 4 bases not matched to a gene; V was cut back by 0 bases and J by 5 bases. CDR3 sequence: CASSIDGTGVNEQYF. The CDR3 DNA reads TGTGCCAGTAGTATAGATGGGACAGGGGTGAACGAGCAGTACTTC.

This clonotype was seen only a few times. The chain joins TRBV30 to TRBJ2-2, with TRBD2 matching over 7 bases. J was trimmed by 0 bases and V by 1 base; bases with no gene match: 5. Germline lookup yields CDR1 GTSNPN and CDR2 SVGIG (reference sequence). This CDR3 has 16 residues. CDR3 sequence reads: CAWSAGTTANTGELFF. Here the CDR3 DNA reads TGTGCCTGGAGTGCCGGGACTACTGCGAACACCGGGGAGCTGTTTTTT.

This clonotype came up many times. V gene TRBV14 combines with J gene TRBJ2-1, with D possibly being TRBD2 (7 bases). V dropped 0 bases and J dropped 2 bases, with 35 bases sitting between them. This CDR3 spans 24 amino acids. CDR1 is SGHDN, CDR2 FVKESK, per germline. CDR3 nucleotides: TGTGCCAGCAGCCAAGATCGGTCGGGGGCGCATGGTTCGCGGGGCGGGAGCCCCTACAATGAGCAGTTCTTC. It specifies CASSQDRSGAHGSRGGSPYNEQFF.

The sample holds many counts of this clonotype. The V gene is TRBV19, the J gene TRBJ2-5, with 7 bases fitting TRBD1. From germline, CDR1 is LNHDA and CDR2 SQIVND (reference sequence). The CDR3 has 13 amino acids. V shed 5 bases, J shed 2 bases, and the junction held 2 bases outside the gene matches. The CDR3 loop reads CASSGTAQETQYF. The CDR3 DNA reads TGTGCCAGTAGTGGGACAGCACAAGAGACCCAGTACTTC.

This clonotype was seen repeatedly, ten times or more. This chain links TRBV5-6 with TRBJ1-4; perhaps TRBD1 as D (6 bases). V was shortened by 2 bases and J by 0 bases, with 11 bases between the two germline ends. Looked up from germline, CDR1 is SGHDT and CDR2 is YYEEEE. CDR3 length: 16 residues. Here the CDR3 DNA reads TGTGCCAGCAGCTTCACGACAGGAGCAACTAATGAAAAACTGTTTTTT. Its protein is CASSFTTGATNEKLFF.

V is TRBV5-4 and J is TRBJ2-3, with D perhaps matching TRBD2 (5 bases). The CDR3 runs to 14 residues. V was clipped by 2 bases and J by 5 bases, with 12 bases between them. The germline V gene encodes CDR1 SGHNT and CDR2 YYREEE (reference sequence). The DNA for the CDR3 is TGTGCCAGCAGCTTCAGAGAAGAGGGAGATACGCAGTATTTT. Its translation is CASSFREEGDTQYF.

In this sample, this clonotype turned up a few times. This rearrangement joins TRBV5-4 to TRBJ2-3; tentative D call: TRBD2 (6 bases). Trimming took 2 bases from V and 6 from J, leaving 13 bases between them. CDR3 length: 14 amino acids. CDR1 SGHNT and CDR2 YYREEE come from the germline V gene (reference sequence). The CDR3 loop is CASSFPGVPDTQYF. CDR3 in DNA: TGTGCCAGCAGCTTCCCGGGAGTTCCTGATACGCAGTATTTT.

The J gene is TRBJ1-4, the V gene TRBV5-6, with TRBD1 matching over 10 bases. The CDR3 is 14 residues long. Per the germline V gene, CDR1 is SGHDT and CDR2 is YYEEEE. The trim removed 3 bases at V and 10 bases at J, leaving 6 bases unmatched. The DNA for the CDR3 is TGTGCCAGCAGCTCCAGGGACAGGGGAGGAAAACTGTTTTTT. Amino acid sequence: CASSSRDRGGKLFF.